Presented here are 28 T cell receptor beta chains from one specimen sequenced in a study of shared clonotypes between healthy human individuals. Using immunoSEQ multiplex PCR, the repertoire was profiled, and TCRdb retains in-frame clones only, with some absent. The sample has roughly 2.1 million clones, 93% seen once. Terminally differentiated effector memory CD45RA+ cells were excluded by CCR7 positive selection of CD45RO-negative cells. The sample consisted of naive CD8+ T cells from PBMCs. These TCRs come from a man between 18 and 29 years old in good health. Some clones in this sample may be carry-over from other donors' samples.

The genes are TRBV15 and TRBJ1-5; D uncertain. There are 13 residues in the CDR3. Germline CDR1 reads LNHNV; CDR2 reads YYDKDF (reference sequence). Trimming left V 8 bases short and J 9 bases short, with 17 bases between. The CDR3 is CATGTVGPGPQHF. The CDR3 DNA sequence: TGTGCCACCGGTACGGTGGGCCCCGGGCCCCAGCATTTT.

The chain couples TRBV2 to TRBJ1-2; perhaps TRBD1 as D (5 bases). Trimming removed 2 bases at V and 0 bases at J, with 13 bases between. The germline CDR1 and CDR2 sequences are SNHLY and FYNNEI. This CDR3 is built from 16 residues. CDR3 bases: TGTGCCAGCAGTGAAAGCAGGGCGGATCCTAACTATGGCTACACCTTC. Translating it yields CASSESRADPNYGYTF. Full variable domain (missing parts from reference TRBV2 and TRBJ1-2): EPEVTQTPSHQVTQMGQEVILRCVPISNHLYFYWYRQILGQKVEFLVSFYNNEISEKSEIFDDQFSVERPDGSNFTLKIRSTKLEDSAMYFCASSESRADPNYGYTFGSGTRLTVV.

This chain uses TRBV11-3 with TRBJ2-1; D is perhaps TRBD2 (6 bases). The V and J ends lost 1 base and 6 bases respectively, with 10 bases between them. From germline, CDR1 is SGHNT and CDR2 YENEEA. This CDR3 region has 14 residues. The DNA of the CDR3 is TGTGCCAGCAGCTTAGGGTTCGGGAGCAATGAGCAGTTCTTC. This encodes CASSLGFGSNEQFF.

V and J are TRBV5-1 and TRBJ2-5; 9 bases align to TRBD1. The V gene's germline CDR1 is SGHRS and CDR2 YFSETQ. The ends lost 2 bases at V and 3 bases at J; junction bases unmatched: 17. The CDR3 loop spans 19 amino acids. The CDR3 nucleotides are TGCGCCAGCAGCTTCCACTGGGACAGGGTTGGTGAGGACAAAGAGACCCAGTACTTC. Residues: CASSFHWDRVGEDKETQYF. Full variable domain (rest looked up from reference TRBV5-1 and TRBJ2-5): KAGVTQTPRYLIKTRGQQVTLSCSPISGHRSVSWYQQTPGQGLQFLFEYFSETQRNKGNFPGRFSGRQFSNSRSEMNVSTLELGDSALYLCASSFHWDRVGEDKETQYFGPGTRLLVL.

V and J are TRBV7-9 and TRBJ1-2, with 9 bases fitting TRBD1. Trimming cost V 4 bases and J 1 base; bases outside gene matches: 10. CDR1 and CDR2 (germline): SEHNR, FQNEAQ (reference sequence). CDR3 length equals 17 residues. The CDR3 region has the DNA TGTGCCAGCAGCTCCGGACAGGGGCCGCCTCATAACTATGGCTACACCTTC. Encoded protein: CASSSGQGPPHNYGYTF.

The chain joins TRBV9 to TRBJ2-2; TRBD1 aligns across 7 bases. Germline lookup yields CDR1 SGDLS and CDR2 YYNGEE. The CDR3 loop spans 14 amino acids. V dropped 0 bases and J dropped 7; count of bases not matched to a gene: 3. This chain's CDR3 is CASSVVGGFGELFF. The CDR3 coding sequence is TGTGCCAGCAGCGTAGTAGGGGGCTTCGGGGAGCTGTTTTTT.

The chain couples TRBV28 to TRBJ2-3; no firm D call. Germline lookup yields CDR1 MDHEN and CDR2 SYDVKM. V lost 2 bases to trimming and J lost 6 bases, with 6 bases between them. The CDR3 contains 12 residues. The CDR3 is CASSLLGDTQYF. For the CDR3, the DNA is TGTGCCAGCAGTTTACTGGGGGATACGCAGTATTTT.

V is TRBV4-1 and J is TRBJ2-2; tentative D call: TRBD1 (6 bases). V lost 0 bases and J 6 bases, leaving 23 bases between the germline ends. The germline gives CDR1 MGHRA, CDR2 YSYEKL. The CDR3 covers 19 residues. CDR3 loop: CASSQDLESQGIRSGELFF. The CDR3 region has the DNA TGCGCCAGCAGCCAAGATCTCGAGTCCCAGGGGATCAGGTCCGGGGAGCTGTTTTTT.

The chain carries TRBV9 and TRBJ1-4; D gene ambiguous. Germline V gene sequence: CDR1 SGDLS, CDR2 YYNGEE. The CDR3 spans 16 residues. Trimming cost V 4 bases and J 7 bases, with 20 bases left between them. CDR3 DNA sequence: TGTGCCAGCAGCCCGACGAATCTGAGGGCGGGTGAAAAACTGTTTTTT. This translates into CASSPTNLRAGEKLFF. Full variable domain (rest looked up from reference TRBV9 and TRBJ1-4): DSGVTQTPKHLITATGQRVTLRCSPRSGDLSVYWYQQSLDQGLQFLIQYYNGEERAKGNILERFSAQQFPDLHSELNLSSLELGDSALYFCASSPTNLRAGEKLFFGSGTQLSVL.

The V and J genes are TRBV7-9 and TRBJ1-2; D not resolved. V was pared by 1 base and J by 8 bases, with 11 bases between. This CDR3 has 13 residues. Germline V gene sequence: CDR1 SEHNR, CDR2 FQNEAQ (reference sequence). The CDR3 nucleotides read TGTGCCAGCAGCTTAGGTCTCCCTCACGGCTACACCTTC. This translates into CASSLGLPHGYTF.

This sequence joins TRBV5-6 and TRBJ2-7; no reliable D call. With 0 bases removed from V and 6 bases from J, the gap between germline ends came to 10 bases. The CDR3 loop spans 13 amino acids. Germline V gives CDR1 SGHDT, CDR2 YYEEEE. The CDR3 nucleotides read TGTGCCAGCAGCTTGGTTTCTCCGGTCGAGCAGTACTTC. Amino acids: CASSLVSPVEQYF.

The chain's CDR3 is CASSGGQVWTDTQYF. In DNA, the CDR3 is TGTGCCAGCAGCGGGGGACAGGTCTGGACAGATACGCAGTATTTT. The rearrangement joins TRBV9 to TRBJ2-3; 8 positions match TRBD1. Losses at the gene ends were 3 bases for V and 3 bases for J; bases not matched to a gene: 6. The CDR3 extends over 15 amino acids. Germline values: CDR1 SGDLS, CDR2 YYNGEE.

The V call is TRBV7-9, the J call TRBJ2-5; TRBD2 agrees at 8 bases. The CDR3 runs to 16 residues. The germline gives CDR1 SEHNR, CDR2 FQNEAQ (reference sequence). J lost 1 base, V lost 3 bases, and 7 bases had no gene match. CDR3 protein: CASSFYMTSAQETQYF. Here the CDR3 DNA reads TGTGCCAGCAGCTTTTATATGACTAGCGCCCAAGAGACCCAGTACTTC. Full variable domain (missing parts from reference TRBV7-9 and TRBJ2-5): DTGVSQNPRHKITKRGQNVTFRCDPISEHNRLYWYRQTLGQGPEFLTYFQNEAQLEKSRLLSDRFSAERPKGSFSTLEIQRTEQGDSAMYLCASSFYMTSAQETQYFGPGTRLLVL.

The rearrangement links TRBV5-1 to TRBJ2-3, with TRBD2 as a possible D gene (5 bases). Trimming removed 2 bases from V and 12 bases from J, with 19 bases in between. CDR1 and CDR2 from the germline V gene are SGHRS and YFSETQ. The CDR3 is made up of 14 amino acids. This CDR3 reads CASSLEDPRTFQYF. The CDR3 region has the DNA TGCGCCAGCAGCTTAGAGGACCCGAGGACTTTCCAGTATTTT.

Comments on this clone: The identical CDR3 is also encoded by other nucleotide sequences in the sample. The V gene is TRBV9, the J gene TRBJ2-3; the match to TRBD2 covers 7 bases. Germline CDR1 and CDR2: SGDLS and YYNGEE. The length of the CDR3 is 15 residues. V was pared by 0 bases and J by 0 bases, with 1 base of the junction left unmatched. CDR3 loop: CASSVAGLSTDTQYF. CDR3 nucleotide sequence: TGTGCCAGCAGCGTAGCGGGACTAAGCACAGATACGCAGTATTTT.

The rearrangement links TRBV11-2 to TRBJ2-1; possibly TRBD2 for D (5 bases). The CDR3 is 17 amino acids. From germline, CDR1 is SGHAT and CDR2 FQNNGV. V shed 1 base and J shed 5 bases, with 18 bases lying between them. In nucleotides, the CDR3 is TGTGCCAGCAGCTTAGCCCCGTTTCCGGGAATGGACAATGAGCAGTTCTTC. It encodes CASSLAPFPGMDNEQFF.

Only a few counts were recorded for this clone. The chain recombines TRBV27 with TRBJ1-5; D gene unclear. V was clipped by 2 bases and J by 7 bases, with 12 bases between them. This CDR3 spans 14 amino acids. CDR1 is MNHEY, CDR2 SMNVEV, per germline (reference sequence). The CDR3 sequence is CASSLIRVQQPQHF. CDR3 nucleotide sequence: TGTGCCAGCAGTTTAATTAGGGTTCAACAGCCCCAGCATTTT.

The chain combines TRBV7-6 with TRBJ1-1; perhaps TRBD1 as D (5 bases). Germline CDR1 is SGHVS and CDR2 is FNYEAQ. Trimming took off 0 bases at V and 3 bases at J, with 14 bases between the two ends. The CDR3 has 16 amino acids. The CDR3 loop is CASSLAGWQGHTEAFF. The CDR3 bases are TGTGCCAGCAGCTTAGCGGGGTGGCAGGGCCACACTGAAGCTTTCTTT.

This clone was observed a single time. The rearrangement uses TRBV9 and TRBJ1-5, with D possibly being TRBD1 (5 bases). CDR1 SGDLS and CDR2 YYNGEE come from the germline V gene. The CDR3 has 13 residues. Trimming took 2 bases from V and 6 from J, leaving 9 bases between them. The CDR3 DNA follows: TGTGCCAGCAGCGTTTCGGGGGGTCAGCCCCAGCATTTT. Translation: CASSVSGGQPQHF. Full variable domain (missing parts from reference TRBV9 and TRBJ1-5): DSGVTQTPKHLITATGQRVTLRCSPRSGDLSVYWYQQSLDQGLQFLIQYYNGEERAKGNILERFSAQQFPDLHSELNLSSLELGDSALYFCASSVSGGQPQHFGDGTRLSIL.

This chain connects TRBV5-4 to TRBJ1-1; possible D gene TRBD1, 5 bases. The germline V and J ends were trimmed by 3 bases and 3 bases, with 9 bases remaining between them. Germline assignment: CDR1 SGHNT and CDR2 YYREEE (reference sequence). The CDR3 loop spans 13 amino acids. CDR3 loop: CASSSDSYTEAFF. In DNA form, the CDR3 reads TGTGCCAGCAGCTCTGACAGTTACACTGAAGCTTTCTTT. Complete variable domain (other parts from reference TRBV5-4 and TRBJ1-1): ETGVTQSPTHLIKTRGQQVTLRCSSQSGHNTVSWYQQALGQGPQFIFQYYREEENGRGNFPPRFSGLQFPNYSSELNVNALELDDSALYLCASSSDSYTEAFFGQGTRLTVV.

CDR3 residues: CATSTGRASSYNEQFF. The DNA of the CDR3 is TGTGCCACCAGCACCGGGAGGGCTAGTTCCTACAATGAGCAGTTCTTC. The chain joins TRBV15 to TRBJ2-1; 8 nucleotides align to TRBD2. The V gene's germline CDR1 is LNHNV and CDR2 YYDKDF (reference sequence). This CDR3 is 16 amino acids long. Trimming cost V 4 bases and J 1 base; bases outside gene matches: 6.

The V and J genes are TRBV2 and TRBJ2-5; D is unresolved. The CDR3 sequence is 14 residues long. From germline, CDR1 is SNHLY and CDR2 FYNNEI. V lost 0 bases and J 4 bases, leaving 9 bases between the germline ends. Here the CDR3 reads CASSEAGGGETQYF. The CDR3 DNA reads as TGTGCCAGCAGTGAAGCAGGTGGCGGAGAGACCCAGTACTTC.

The chain joins TRBV15 to TRBJ2-1, with 7 bases aligning to TRBD2. The CDR3 sequence is 15 residues long. The germline V gene encodes CDR1 LNHNV and CDR2 YYDKDF (reference sequence). With 3 bases clipped from V and 6 bases from J, the junction kept 8 bases outside the gene matches. For the CDR3, the DNA is TGTGCCACCAGCAGGATCGGGGAGGGCCCCAATGAGCAGTTCTTC. Protein product: CATSRIGEGPNEQFF.

V and J are TRBV19 and TRBJ1-2, with D unresolved. The CDR3 runs to 18 residues. Germline V gives CDR1 LNHDA, CDR2 SQIVND (reference sequence). V lost 3 bases and J 0 bases, leaving 20 bases between the germline ends. The CDR3: CASSIWEDPISANYGYTF. Written as DNA, the CDR3 is TGTGCCAGTAGTATTTGGGAGGACCCGATATCCGCTAACTATGGCTACACCTTC.

This rearrangement joins TRBV5-3 to TRBJ2-7; 8 bases match TRBD2. TRBV5-3 is an open reading frame, and its role is uncertain. The CDR3 has 19 residues. J lost 3 bases, V lost 1 base, and 18 bases had no gene match. This chain's CDR3 is CARSLPAAGVMRSGYEQYF. The CDR3 DNA is TGTGCCAGAAGCTTGCCGGCAGCGGGAGTTATGCGGTCGGGCTACGAGCAGTACTTC.

CDR3 amino acids: CASSLLAGGSETQYF. The DNA for the CDR3 is TGTGCCAGCAGCCTCCTAGCGGGAGGGTCAGAGACCCAGTACTTC. The chain uses TRBV28 and TRBJ2-5, with 12 bases lining up with TRBD2. The CDR3 is 15 amino acids. V gave up 6 bases and J gave up 4 bases; unmatched junction bases: 6. Germline CDR1 and CDR2: MDHEN and SYDVKM.

The chain links TRBV27 to TRBJ1-4, with 7 bases aligning to TRBD1. CDR3 length: 15 residues. The V gene's germline CDR1 is MNHEY and CDR2 SMNVEV (reference sequence). J was trimmed by 4 bases and V by 5 bases; bases with no gene match: 7. CDR3 in amino acids: CASSQTGLYNEKLFF. The CDR3 DNA follows: TGTGCCAGCAGTCAGACAGGGCTATATAATGAAAAACTGTTTTTT. Based on the CDR3 plus reference TRBV27 and TRBJ1-4, the full variable domain is EAQVTQNPRYLITVTGKKLTVTCSQNMNHEYMSWYRQDPGLGLRQIYYSMNVEVTDKGDVPEGYKVSRKEKRNFPLILESPSPNQTSLYFCASSQTGLYNEKLFFGSGTQLSVL.

The chain joins TRBV14 to TRBJ2-3, with TRBD1 matching 11 bases. From germline, CDR1 is SGHDN and CDR2 FVKESK. V was pared by 4 bases and J by 4 bases, with 7 bases of the junction left unmatched. The CDR3 has 16 residues. The CDR3 DNA follows: TGTGCCAGCAGCCCCACCCGGGGACAGGGGGCAGATACGCAGTATTTT. It encodes CASSPTRGQGADTQYF.